These 24 T cell receptor beta chains came from one sample sequenced in a study of neurological immune-mediated disorders. TCRdb reanalysed the 5' RACE reads using MiXCR and keeps one entry per CDR3 protein. The sample holds about 49,000 distinct CDR3 sequences, more than 8.5% seen once. Indicated time point: longitudinal time-point 1 (baseline). The sample taken for sequencing was PBMCs. The receptors come from a woman aged 40 to 50 in good health.

The CDR3 region is CASSLPPGHSNIWELFF. DNA for the CDR3: TGTGCCAGCAGTTTACCACCGGGACACTCGAACATCTGGGAGCTGTTTTTT. The rearrangement uses TRBV12-3 or TRBV12-4 and TRBJ2-2; possibly TRBD1 for D (6 bases). The CDR3 consists of 17 residues. Trimming removed 2 bases at V and 9 bases at J, with 22 bases between.

This clonotype was picked up a small number of times. The chain carries TRBV11-2 and TRBJ1-1, with a weak D call TRBD1 (6 bases). CDR1 is SGHAT and CDR2 is FQNNGV in the germline V gene. V was trimmed by 7 bases and J by 11 bases, leaving 17 bases between them. The length of the CDR3 is 12 residues. This CDR3 reads CASNKGEKPAFF. CDR3 DNA sequence: TGTGCCAGCAATAAGGGGGAAAAACCGGCTTTCTTT.

This clonotype has just a few counts. Relative to the germline gene, one junction end is altered; a read error may explain this. The chain is built from TRBV5-6 and TRBJ2-7; 9 nucleotides match TRBD1. There are 11 residues in the CDR3. CDR1 SGHDT and CDR2 YYEEEE come from the germline V gene. CDR3 in amino acids: CASSFMGQGRF. The CDR3 DNA is TGTGCCAGCAGCTTTATGGGACAGGGTCGATTC.

This clonotype has a count of ten or more. The chain carries TRBV6-2 or TRBV6-3 and TRBJ1-1; D is ambiguous. This CDR3 comprises 12 residues. Germline lookup yields CDR1 MNHEY and CDR2 SVGEGT. As DNA, the CDR3 is TGTGCAGTTCAGGAGGGGAACACTGAAGCTTTCTTT. Encoded protein: CAVQEGNTEAFF.

In its sample, this clonotype was seen many times. The chain joins TRBV9 to TRBJ2-5; D perhaps matches TRBD2 (5 bases). Per germline, CDR1 SGDLS and CDR2 YYNGEE. V was clipped by 0 bases and J by 4 bases, with 13 bases between them. This CDR3 is 15 amino acids long. CDR3 protein: CASSVGAREGETQYF. The CDR3 DNA sequence: TGTGCCAGCAGCGTAGGGGCGAGAGAGGGAGAGACCCAGTACTTC. The full variable domain, its missing parts supplied by reference TRBV9 and TRBJ2-5, is DSGVTQTPKHLITATGQRVTLRCSPRSGDLSVYWYQQSLDQGLQFLIQYYNGEERAKGNILERFSAQQFPDLHSELNLSSLELGDSALYFCASSVGAREGETQYFGPGTRLLVL.

This clonotype was counted many times. This sequence joins TRBV6-5 and TRBJ1-5; 8 bases are a match to TRBD1. V shed 5 bases, J shed 4 bases, and the junction held 7 bases outside the gene matches. CDR1 MNHEY and CDR2 SVGAGI come from the germline V gene. The CDR3 sequence is 15 residues long. Here the CDR3 reads CASSPQGGYNQPQHF. The CDR3 nucleotides read TGTGCCAGCAGTCCACAGGGGGGGTATAATCAGCCCCAGCATTTT.

The chain couples TRBV18 to TRBJ2-1; D is perhaps TRBD1 (6 bases). The CDR3 is 15 residues long. Germline CDR1 is KGHSH and CDR2 is LQKENI. V was shortened by 3 bases and J by 6 bases, with 15 bases between the two germline ends. The CDR3 loop is CASSPQGYRANEQFF. CDR3 sequence (DNA): TGTGCCAGCTCACCGCAGGGGTACCGTGCCAATGAGCAGTTCTTC.

This clonotype was detected many times. This sequence joins TRBV9 and TRBJ2-2; D is unclear. Germline V CDR1 and CDR2: SGDLS, YYNGEE. The V end was cut by 3 bases, the J end by 1 base, with 7 bases between. This CDR3 is 14 amino acids long. The CDR3 DNA sequence: TGTGCCAGCAGCGCCCCAGGGAACACCGGGGAGCTGTTTTTT. Translated: CASSAPGNTGELFF.

Many counts were recorded for this clonotype. V is TRBV6-6 and J is TRBJ1-1, with 8 bases matching TRBD1. The CDR3 extends over 18 amino acids. The trim removed 6 bases at V and 0 bases at J, leaving 15 bases unmatched. From germline, CDR1 is MNHNY and CDR2 SVGAGI (reference sequence). This CDR3 is CASRRQGWELFMNTEAFF. The CDR3 DNA reads as TGTGCCAGCAGGCGACAGGGGTGGGAGTTGTTCATGAACACTGAAGCTTTCTTT.

Many counts were recorded for this clonotype. The chain employs TRBV3-1 and TRBJ1-5; perhaps TRBD1 as D (6 bases). Germline V CDR1 and CDR2: LGHDT, YNNKEL (reference sequence). Trimming took 0 bases from V and 3 from J, leaving 9 bases between them. CDR3 length equals 15 residues. CDR3 protein: CASSQEGGPNQPQHF. The CDR3 coding sequence is TGTGCCAGCAGCCAAGAAGGGGGGCCCAATCAGCCCCAGCATTTT. Complete variable domain (other parts from reference TRBV3-1 and TRBJ1-5): DTAVSQTPKYLVTQMGNDKSIKCEQNLGHDTMYWYKQDSKKFLKIMFSYNNKELIINETVPNRFSPKSPDKAHLNLHINSLELGDSAVYFCASSQEGGPNQPQHFGDGTRLSIL.

This clonotype was seen at least ten times. The chain joins TRBV12-3 or TRBV12-4 to TRBJ2-7; weak D call: TRBD1 (6 bases). CDR3 size: 15 residues. The V gene lost 4 bases and the J gene lost 3 bases, with 16 bases spanning the gap. Here the CDR3 reads CASSSYRESGYEQYF. CDR3 DNA sequence: TGTGCCAGCAGTTCATACAGGGAATCAGGCTACGAGCAGTACTTC.

This clonotype has ten or more counts. This rearrangement joins TRBV4-2 to TRBJ2-7; perhaps TRBD2 as D (6 bases). This CDR3 has 16 residues. From germline, CDR1 is LGHNA and CDR2 YNFKEQ. V gave up 0 bases and J gave up 6 bases, with 18 bases separating them. CDR3 in amino acids: CASSQDGAGRKSEQYF. As DNA, the CDR3 is TGTGCCAGCAGCCAAGATGGGGCGGGGAGGAAATCCGAGCAGTACTTC.

This clonotype was recorded at least ten times. Here the CDR3 DNA reads TGTGCCAGCAGCTTTATAGGGTCCCGACCGAGCAAGGGAAACACCATATATTTT. The encoded protein is CASSFIGSRPSKGNTIYF. This chain joins TRBV7-9 and TRBJ1-3, with D hard to call. This CDR3 is built from 18 residues. The germline V gene encodes CDR1 SEHNR and CDR2 FQNEAQ (reference sequence). Trimming removed 3 bases from V and 4 bases from J, with 22 bases in between. The variable domain in full, with the rest retrieved from reference TRBV7-9 and TRBJ1-3, is DTGVSQNPRHKITKRGQNVTFRCDPISEHNRLYWYRQTLGQGPEFLTYFQNEAQLEKSRLLSDRFSAERPKGSFSTLEIQRTEQGDSAMYLCASSFIGSRPSKGNTIYFGEGSWLTVV.

Turning to this clonotype: A much larger clone sits a single nucleotide away, making a read error possible. The J gene is TRBJ2-2, the V gene TRBV5-5; D ambiguous. This CDR3 region has 16 residues. Germline lookup yields CDR1 SGHKS and CDR2 YYEKEE (reference sequence). With 3 bases removed from V and 5 bases from J, the gap between germline ends came to 17 bases. CDR3 sequence reads: CASSSAATFSTGELFF. The DNA of the CDR3 is TGTGCCAGCAGCTCGGCCGCGACATTTTCAACCGGGGAGCTGTTTTTT.

This clonotype was detected a few times. This rearrangement joins TRBV24-1 to TRBJ2-5; perhaps TRBD1 as D (7 bases). V dropped 10 bases and J dropped 4 bases, with 15 bases sitting between them. CDR3 length: 13 residues. Germline CDR1 and CDR2: KGHDR and SFDVKD. CDR3 loop: CATGYRGGETQYF. The CDR3 DNA reads TGTGCCACAGGCTACAGGGGAGGAGAGACCCAGTACTTC.

At least ten counts were recorded for this clonotype. The chain employs TRBV7-2 and TRBJ1-6, with D possibly matching TRBD1 (6 bases). The CDR3 sequence is 15 residues long. Germline assignment: CDR1 SGHTA and CDR2 FQGNSA. Trimming stripped 5 bases from V and 7 bases from J, with 15 bases between. The CDR3: CASSPTGTRNSPLHF. The CDR3 nucleotides read TGTGCCAGCAGCCCCACCGGGACAAGGAATTCACCCCTCCACTTT.

This clonotype was found many times. The chain couples TRBV7-9 to TRBJ2-7; tentatively, D is TRBD1 (6 bases). V was trimmed by 1 base and J by 5 bases, leaving 12 bases between them. The CDR3 consists of 14 residues. Germline CDR1 is SEHNR and CDR2 is FQNEAQ (reference sequence). CDR3 sequence (DNA): TGTGCCAGCAGCTTAGAAACCCGGACAGACGAGCAGTACTTC. As protein: CASSLETRTDEQYF.

This clonotype was counted many times. V gene TRBV5-1 combines with J gene TRBJ2-5; D is ambiguous. Trimming removed 0 bases from V and 1 base from J, with 13 bases in between. The CDR3 totals 16 residues. Germline V lookup: CDR1 SGHRS, CDR2 YFSETQ. The CDR3 spells CASSLVASNGQETQYF. CDR3 coding DNA: TGCGCCAGCAGCTTGGTGGCCTCGAATGGCCAAGAGACCCAGTACTTC.

This clonotype has ten or more counts. The chain joins TRBV5-6 to TRBJ2-1, with D unclear. Germline CDR1 is SGHDT and CDR2 is YYEEEE. V was clipped by 0 bases and J by 0 bases, with 7 bases between them. CDR3 length equals 15 residues. Written as DNA, the CDR3 is TGTGCCAGCAGCTTGGCGCCAGACTCCTACAATGAGCAGTTCTTC. This gives the protein CASSLAPDSYNEQFF.

Ten or more counts support this clonotype. This chain joins TRBV7-2 and TRBJ2-5; TRBD2 might be the D (7 bases). Germline V gene data show CDR1 as SGHTA and CDR2 as FQGNSA. V was pared by 5 bases and J by 5 bases, with 18 bases between. The CDR3 length is 15 residues. This CDR3 is CASSLPRTRGETQYF. CDR3 coding DNA: TGTGCCAGCAGCCTCCCCAGGACTAGGGGGGAGACCCAGTACTTC.

About this clonotype: One junction end disagrees with the germline gene, perhaps due to a read error. The J gene is TRBJ2-5, the V gene TRBV12-3 or TRBV12-4, with D hard to call. This CDR3 spans 13 amino acids. As DNA, the CDR3 is TGTGCCAGCAGTAGAGTTTGCCAAGAGACCCAGCACTTC. This codes for CASSRVCQETQHF.

This clonotype appeared many times. The CDR3 protein is CASSLVGGQVDGYTF. As DNA, the CDR3 is TGTGCCAGCAGCTTAGTCGGGGGTCAGGTTGATGGCTACACCTTC. V is TRBV7-2 and J is TRBJ1-2; tentative D call: TRBD1 (5 bases). Germline loops: CDR1 SGHTA, CDR2 FQGNSA. The CDR3 totals 15 residues. Trimming shortened V by 1 base and J by 6 bases, and 15 bases separated the two germline ends.

At least ten counts were recorded for this clonotype. The chain links TRBV7-2 to TRBJ1-5, with 8 bases lining up with TRBD1. This CDR3 is built from 16 residues. The V and J ends lost 5 bases and 2 bases, in that order; junction bases with no gene match: 8. Germline CDR1 and CDR2: SGHTA and FQGNSA. Written as DNA, the CDR3 is TGTGCCAGCAGCCCAAGGGGGGGACAGGGCAATCAGCCCCAGCATTTT. It translates to CASSPRGGQGNQPQHF. The full variable domain, completed using reference TRBV7-2 and TRBJ1-5, is GAGVSQSPSNKVTEKGKDVELRCDPISGHTALYWYRQSLGQGLEFLIYFQGNSAPDKSGLPSDRFSAERTGGSVSTLTIQRTQQEDSAVYLCASSPRGGQGNQPQHFGDGTRLSIL.

This clonotype was counted only a few times. DNA of the CDR3: TGTGCCAGCAGGGGACAGGGGAAAGAGACCCAGTACTTC. Its translation: CASRGQGKETQYF. The rearrangement joins TRBV12-3 or TRBV12-4 to TRBJ2-5, with 10 bases that match TRBD1. J gave up 3 bases and V 6 bases, and 1 base lay outside the gene matches. The CDR3 spans 13 residues.